The 25 T cell receptor beta chains below were found in one sample sequenced in a study of blood T cells in healthy people across ages. Next came a second PCR, run for about 7 to 12 cycles, which used a sample-barcoded 5' primer along with a J-beta primer mix. Via MiXCR, TCRdb re-called the 5' RACE reads, giving one row per CDR3 protein. The sample has 550,000 to 650,000 distinct CDR3 sequences, approximately 30% seen once. Source material: blood. These receptors all come from a woman older than 75 in good health.

The chain uses TRBV5-1 and TRBJ1-1, with D perhaps TRBD1 (5 bases). Germline CDR1 SGHRS, CDR2 YFSETQ. V lost 4 bases and J lost 6, with 10 bases in between. The CDR3 sequence is 12 residues long. CDR3 bases: TGCGCCAGCAGCCTGGGGACCTCTGAAGCTTTCTTT. The encoded protein is CASSLGTSEAFF.

As regards this clonotype: One end of the junction fails to match germline, which may point to a read error. The rearrangement joins TRBV6-6 to TRBJ2-3; no firm D call. The CDR3 is made up of 15 amino acids. CDR1 is MNHNY, CDR2 SVGAGI, per germline (reference sequence). The chain's CDR3 is CASRARTRGTDTQYF. CDR3 bases: TGTGCCAGCAGAGCCCGGACGCGCGGCACAGACACGCAGTATTTT.

The chain employs TRBV20-1 and TRBJ2-3; 11 bases are shared with TRBD2. The length of the CDR3 is 14 residues. The germline V gene encodes CDR1 DFQATT and CDR2 SNEGSKA (reference sequence). Unmatched junction bases numbered 4, after V lost 2 bases and J lost 6 bases. This chain's CDR3 is CSARTTSGADTQYF. The CDR3, as DNA: TGCAGTGCTAGAACGACTAGCGGGGCGGATACGCAGTATTTT.

This clonotype appeared many times. This chain uses TRBV6-1 with TRBJ2-3; D is perhaps TRBD1 (5 bases). V lost 0 bases, J lost 4 bases, and 17 bases lay in between. This CDR3 contains 17 residues. Germline lookup yields CDR1 MNHNS and CDR2 SASEGT. The CDR3 DNA sequence: TGTGCCAGCAGTGAAGCTTGGGGCAGGGCTTTTGCAGATACGCAGTATTTT. This codes for CASSEAWGRAFADTQYF.

This clonotype was found many times. The chain has TRBV12-3 or TRBV12-4 and TRBJ1-5, with unresolved D. CDR3 length equals 14 residues. V was pared by 10 bases and J by 2 bases, with 15 bases between. The CDR3 DNA reads TGTGCCATCGGAGACCGGTTGGGCAATCAGCCCCAGCATTTT. It yields the protein CAIGDRLGNQPQHF.

This clonotype has more than one count but fewer than ten. This chain uses TRBV30 with TRBJ1-5, with D possibly TRBD1 on 6 matching bases. The CDR3 extends over 13 amino acids. Trimming removed 2 bases from V and 5 bases from J, with 10 bases in between. Germline lookup yields CDR1 GTSNPN and CDR2 SVGIG (reference sequence). This CDR3 reads CAWSSRGYQPQHF. For the CDR3, the DNA is TGTGCCTGGAGTAGCAGGGGATATCAGCCCCAGCATTTT.

This clonotype occurred many times. This sequence joins TRBV6-2 or TRBV6-3 and TRBJ2-1; 13 positions match TRBD2. CDR3 size: 18 residues. CDR1 is MNHEY, CDR2 SVGEGT, per germline. V shed 2 bases and J 4 bases; nucleotides not matched to a gene: 8. CDR3 sequence: CASSYMVTSGGRYNEQFF. The CDR3 nucleotides are TGTGCCAGCAGTTACATGGTGACTAGCGGGGGGCGATACAATGAGCAGTTCTTC.

Ten or more counts support this clonotype. CDR3 bases: TGTGCCAGCAGTTTAGGAGGAAGAGCGGGGGTGCGCACAGATACGCAGTATTTT. Protein: CASSLGGRAGVRTDTQYF. This chain connects TRBV12-3 or TRBV12-4 to TRBJ2-3; TRBD2 matches 8 bases. The CDR3 sequence is 18 residues long. Trimming removed 1 base from V and 1 base from J; junction bases left unmatched: 10.

This clonotype occurred many times. The CDR3, as DNA: TGCGCCAGCAGCTTGTGGGCCGGAGGGGGCGAAGAGACCCAGTACTTC. Translation: CASSLWAGGGEETQYF. This rearrangement joins TRBV5-1 to TRBJ2-5; D is possibly TRBD1 (7 bases). The CDR3 spans 16 residues. Germline V gene data show CDR1 as SGHRS and CDR2 as YFSETQ. V lost 1 base to trimming and J lost 3 bases, with 16 bases between them.

This clonotype was detected ten times or more. The chain couples TRBV4-3 to TRBJ2-1; D unresolved. The CDR3 runs 15 residues. Trimming took off 0 bases at V and 3 bases at J, with 9 bases between the two ends. Germline CDR1 reads LGHNA; CDR2 reads YSLEER. The CDR3 sequence is CASSQEVPGYNEQFF. The CDR3 bases are TGCGCCAGCAGCCAAGAGGTTCCAGGCTACAATGAGCAGTTCTTC.

The rearrangement uses TRBV12-3 or TRBV12-4 and TRBJ2-2; tentative D call: TRBD2 (5 bases). V lost 4 bases to trimming and J lost 0 bases, with 9 bases between them. The CDR3 is 15 residues long. CDR3 region: CASSSAGTNTGELFF. CDR3 bases: TGTGCCAGCAGTTCGGCGGGTACGAACACCGGGGAGCTGTTTTTT.

There are many counts of this clonotype. The CDR3 nucleotides are TGCGCCAGCCTTGCTGGACCAGGACAGGGGTTCTCCTACGAGCAGTACTTC. Amino acids: CASLAGPGQGFSYEQYF. The chain carries TRBV5-1 and TRBJ2-7; 9 nucleotides align to TRBD1. Trimming cost V 7 bases and J 0 bases; bases outside gene matches: 14. The CDR3 length is 17 residues. CDR1 and CDR2 (germline): SGHRS, YFSETQ.

V and J are TRBV20-1 and TRBJ2-1, with D unresolved. Trimming took 6 bases from V and 0 from J, leaving 18 bases between them. This CDR3 has 16 amino acids. Germline loops: CDR1 DFQATT, CDR2 SNEGSKA (reference sequence). For the CDR3, the DNA is TGCAGTGCGCCAAGACTTACGGCAAGCTCCTACAATGAGCAGTTCTTC. Encoded protein: CSAPRLTASSYNEQFF.

This clonotype was seen many times. V is TRBV6-6 and J is TRBJ2-1; TRBD1 agrees at 9 bases. Germline V gene data show CDR1 as MNHNY and CDR2 as SVGAGI (reference sequence). Losses at the gene ends were 7 bases for V and 6 bases for J; bases not matched to a gene: 10. This CDR3 comprises 15 residues. CDR3 sequence reads: CASTARDRESNEQFF. CDR3 sequence (DNA): TGTGCCAGCACCGCCCGGGACAGGGAATCCAATGAGCAGTTCTTC.

The chain uses TRBV20-1 and TRBJ2-3, with a tentative D call TRBD1 (5 bases). V dropped 5 bases and J dropped 0 bases, with 24 bases sitting between them. Germline V gives CDR1 DFQATT, CDR2 SNEGSKA (reference sequence). This CDR3 is 18 amino acids long. The CDR3 sequence is CSAWGPPGKISSTDTQYF. In nucleotides, the CDR3 is TGCAGTGCTTGGGGCCCCCCCGGCAAAATTTCTAGCACAGATACGCAGTATTTT.

This clonotype occurred many times. This chain joins TRBV5-1 and TRBJ2-7; TRBD1 agrees at 8 bases. Germline loops: CDR1 SGHRS, CDR2 YFSETQ. With V trimmed by 4 bases and J by 5 bases, 11 bases remained unmatched. The length of the CDR3 is 15 residues. Here the CDR3 reads CASSPYGQGHDEQYF. The DNA of the CDR3 is TGCGCCAGCAGCCCCTATGGACAGGGACACGACGAGCAGTACTTC.

This clonotype was picked up a small number of times. In DNA, the CDR3 is TGTGCCAGCAGCGGACTATCTTCGGACAGGATCTTCTATGGCTACACCTTC. It yields the protein CASSGLSSDRIFYGYTF. This chain connects TRBV9 to TRBJ1-2; TRBD1 aligns across 7 bases. The length of the CDR3 is 17 residues. The germline gives CDR1 SGDLS, CDR2 YYNGEE. V lost 3 bases, J lost 4 bases, and 15 bases stayed unmatched.

This clonotype has at least ten counts. This rearrangement joins TRBV7-6 to TRBJ2-7, with D perhaps matching TRBD1 (6 bases). CDR1 and CDR2 (germline): SGHVS, FNYEAQ. Trimming removed 5 bases at V and 0 bases at J, with 11 bases between. The CDR3 contains 14 residues. The CDR3 loop is CASSPGQFSYEQYF. The CDR3, as DNA: TGTGCCAGCAGCCCCGGACAGTTCTCCTACGAGCAGTACTTC.

This clonotype was counted ten times or more. The rearrangement links TRBV5-1 to TRBJ2-1, with D perhaps matching TRBD2 (5 bases). The germline V and J ends were trimmed by 4 bases and 3 bases, with 11 bases remaining between them. Germline V gives CDR1 SGHRS, CDR2 YFSETQ. CDR3 length equals 14 residues. In nucleotides, the CDR3 is TGCGCCAGCAGCGCGGCGAGGGTCTACAATGAGCAGTTCTTC. It encodes CASSAARVYNEQFF.

Comments on this clonotype: A read error may be the cause here, since a much bigger clone is one base away. The rearrangement joins TRBV20-1 to TRBJ2-5, with 8 bases lining up with TRBD2. The CDR3 has 13 residues. CDR1 and CDR2 (germline): DFQATT, SNEGSKA (reference sequence). The CDR3, as DNA: TGCAGTGCTATCCTCCGGGGGGGAGAGACCCCGTACTTC. Translated, it gives CSAILRGGETPYF.

This clonotype came up many times. The V call is TRBV6-6, the J call TRBJ1-2; D gene ambiguous. The ends were cut back, 4 bases at V and 1 base at J, with 16 bases in the middle. The CDR3 has 16 amino acids. The germline V gene encodes CDR1 MNHNY and CDR2 SVGAGI (reference sequence). DNA of the CDR3: TGTGCCAGCAGTTCCGGACCTGACACCCGTAACTATGGCTACACCTTC. Translated, it gives CASSSGPDTRNYGYTF.

The chain recombines TRBV7-9 with TRBJ2-4; 9 bases match TRBD2. The CDR3 length is 15 residues. The germline V gene has CDR1 SEHNR and CDR2 FQNEAQ (reference sequence). The V segment lost 6 bases and the J segment 4 bases; nucleotides outside the gene matches: 7. In DNA, the CDR3 is TGTGCCAGCAGTCCGGGTAGCGGGGGAAAAAACATTCAGTACTTC. This gives the protein CASSPGSGGKNIQYF.

A remark on this clonotype: A read error may be the cause here, since a much bigger clone is one base away. The rearrangement joins TRBV5-6 to TRBJ2-7; D possibly uses TRBD1 or TRBD2 (5 bases each). Germline V gene sequence: CDR1 SGHDT, CDR2 YYEEEE. This CDR3 contains 13 residues. In DNA form, the CDR3 reads TGTGCCAGCAGGTACGGGACGGCCTACGAGCGGTACTTC. Its protein product is CASRYGTAYERYF. Variable domain in full (rest from reference TRBV5-6 and TRBJ2-7): DAGVTQSPTHLIKTRGQQVTLRCSPKSGHDTVSWYQQALGQGPQFIFQYYEEEERQRGNFPDRFSGHQFPNYSSELNVNALLLGDSALYLCASRYGTAYERYFGPGTRLTVT.

The V and J genes are TRBV5-1 and TRBJ1-1, with 7 bases matching TRBD1. V lost 4 bases and J lost 1; bases outside the gene matches: 13. This CDR3 contains 17 residues. From germline, CDR1 is SGHRS and CDR2 YFSETQ. CDR3: CASSRGGGTSSNTEAFF. The DNA of the CDR3 is TGCGCCAGCAGCAGGGGAGGGGGCACAAGTTCGAACACTGAAGCTTTCTTT.

This chain joins TRBV30 and TRBJ1-2; tentative D call: TRBD1 (5 bases). V shed 3 bases and J shed 5 bases, with 16 bases lying between them. The CDR3 contains 14 residues. Germline V gives CDR1 GTSNPN, CDR2 SVGIG (reference sequence). CDR3: CAWRPGGGPYGYTF. For the CDR3, the DNA is TGTGCCTGGAGGCCCGGGGGGGGACCTTATGGCTACACCTTC.